Below are 18 T cell receptor beta chains sequenced from a single sample in a study of T cell repertoires in cytomegalovirus infection. TCRdb re-called the reads through MiXCR, storing one row per CDR3 protein. The sample has fewer than 1,000,000 distinct CDR3 sequences; around 30% are singletons. Antigens of these TCRs are unknown. This specimen was cultured CD8+ T cells from PBMCs, taken from culture after CMV antigen stimulation. These receptors all come from a human donor in good health (CMV status not recorded). Some clones in this sample may be carry-over from other donors' samples.

This sequence joins TRBV6-5 and TRBJ2-5, with TRBD1 matching over 7 bases. This CDR3 region has 15 residues. Trimming at V came to 8 bases and at J to 3 bases, leaving 12 bases not matched to a gene. The germline CDR1 and CDR2 sequences are MNHEY and SVGAGI. CDR3 nucleotides: TGTGCCAGCGGTAGACCGACAGGGACAGAAGAGACCCAGTACTTC. Translated: CASGRPTGTEETQYF.

The chain joins TRBV20-1 to TRBJ2-5; D is unclear. V gave up 5 bases and J gave up 2 bases, with 9 bases separating them. The CDR3 length is 12 residues. Germline V gene lookup returns CDR1 DFQATT and CDR2 SNEGSKA (reference sequence). The CDR3 is CSASVVQETQYF. As DNA, the CDR3 is TGCAGTGCTTCCGTGGTTCAAGAGACCCAGTACTTC.

This clonotype was detected a few times. As DNA, the CDR3 is TGTGCCAGCAGCTTAGAGGGGGGTTGGTCCTACGAGCAGTACGTC. This translates into CASSLEGGWSYEQYV. This chain connects TRBV7-8 to TRBJ2-7, with D perhaps being TRBD1 or TRBD2 (6 bases each). The CDR3 extends over 15 amino acids. Germline V gene data show CDR1 as SGHVS and CDR2 as FQNEAQ. V was cut by 1 base and J by 1 base, with 11 bases left in between.

The chain couples TRBV12-3 or TRBV12-4 to TRBJ1-2, with TRBD1 as a possible D gene (5 bases). The CDR3 runs 23 residues. V shed 1 base and J shed 6 bases, with 39 bases lying between them. CDR3 in amino acids: CASSLVGGLPAGLGQGQLNGYTF. CDR3 in DNA: TGTGCCAGCAGTTTAGTCGGAGGACTCCCTGCGGGTCTAGGCCAGGGCCAACTGAATGGCTACACCTTC.

This clonotype was detected ten times or more. This chain uses TRBV7-6 with TRBJ2-5; TRBD1 aligns across 9 bases. The V and J ends lost 2 bases and 5 bases, in that order; junction bases with no gene match: 9. CDR1 and CDR2 (germline): SGHVS, FNYEAQ. This CDR3 comprises 16 residues. Here the CDR3 reads CASSLKPQGARETQYF. The CDR3 DNA follows: TGTGCCAGCAGCTTAAAACCACAGGGGGCTAGGGAGACCCAGTACTTC.

This clonotype was detected only a few times. V and J are TRBV5-1 and TRBJ1-2, with 9 bases aligning to TRBD1. Germline V lookup: CDR1 SGHRS, CDR2 YFSETQ. The CDR3 extends over 18 amino acids. J lost 0 bases, V lost 2 bases, and 11 bases had no gene match. The CDR3 DNA reads as TGCGCCAGCAGCTTCGGAGGACAGGGGTTTATAGCTAACTATGGCTACACCTTC. This encodes CASSFGGQGFIANYGYTF.

In its sample, this clonotype was seen a few times. The rearrangement links TRBV12-3 or TRBV12-4 to TRBJ2-1; D may correspond to TRBD1 or TRBD2 (6 bases each). V lost 3 bases to trimming and J lost 8 bases, with 8 bases between them. There are 12 residues in the CDR3. The CDR3 protein is CASSFGGYEQFF. The CDR3 nucleotides read TGTGCCAGCAGTTTCGGGGGCTATGAGCAGTTCTTC.

There are a few counts of this clonotype. The DNA for the CDR3 is TGTGCCAGCAGCTTGGCATTTGCGGGGTCCCACTCCTACAATGAGCAGTTCTTC. Encoded protein: CASSLAFAGSHSYNEQFF. The rearrangement uses TRBV5-4 and TRBJ2-1; tentatively, D is TRBD2 (6 bases). V shed 0 bases and J shed 0 bases, with 16 bases lying between them. This CDR3 comprises 18 residues. Germline V gives CDR1 SGHNT, CDR2 YYREEE (reference sequence).

As to this clonotype: The junction departs from germline at one end; a sequencing error may be responsible. This chain uses TRBV7-2 with TRBJ1-5; a weak D match, TRBD1 (5 bases). CDR1 is SGHTA and CDR2 is FQGNSA in the germline V gene. The length of the CDR3 is 14 residues. The CDR3 sequence: CASSLGTGNQPRHF. CDR3 nucleotides: TGTGCCAGCAGCTTGGGGACGGGGAATCAGCCCCGGCATTTT.

V gene TRBV7-8 combines with J gene TRBJ2-5; the D is unclear. The CDR3 sequence is 15 residues long. The germline V and J ends were trimmed by 5 bases and 4 bases, with 17 bases remaining between them. Looked up from germline, CDR1 is SGHVS and CDR2 is FQNEAQ. CDR3 nucleotides: TGTGCCAGCAGCACACGGGCCCGGAACCTAGAGACCCAGTACTTC. Translated: CASSTRARNLETQYF.

In its sample, this clonotype was seen once. The CDR3: CASSIEAGITDTQYF. For the CDR3, the DNA is TGTGCCAGTAGTATAGAAGCGGGAATCACAGATACGCAGTATTTT. The chain links TRBV19 to TRBJ2-3; TRBD2 aligns across 7 bases. CDR3 length equals 15 residues. Germline V lookup: CDR1 LNHDA, CDR2 SQIVND (reference sequence). V was clipped by 0 bases and J by 2 bases; unmatched bases: 2.

The chain combines TRBV6-8 with TRBJ2-4; TRBD1 agrees at 7 bases. The germline CDR1 and CDR2 sequences are MNHGY and SAAAGT. The CDR3 length is 16 residues. The V and J ends lost 6 bases and 2 bases, in that order; junction bases with no gene match: 10. CDR3 sequence: CASSPLYRGSKNIQYF. In DNA form, the CDR3 reads TGTGCCAGCAGCCCGTTGTACAGGGGTTCCAAAAACATTCAGTACTTC.

The V gene is TRBV12-3 or TRBV12-4, the J gene TRBJ1-1, with D unclear. This CDR3 contains 10 residues. V lost 6 bases and J lost 11, with 10 bases in between. CDR3 coding DNA: TGTGCCAGCAGCCCCGTAGGGGCTTTCTTT. This sequence encodes CASSPVGAFF.

Only one count was recorded for this clonotype. This chain joins TRBV7-6 and TRBJ1-2; D is perhaps TRBD1 (5 bases). V lost 0 bases and J 0 bases, leaving 8 bases between the germline ends. Germline V gene lookup returns CDR1 SGHVS and CDR2 FNYEAQ. This CDR3 is 15 amino acids long. CDR3 sequence reads: CASSLAAGTNYGYTF. The CDR3 DNA reads as TGTGCCAGCAGCTTAGCGGCAGGGACTAACTATGGCTACACCTTC.

This clonotype appeared many times. The chain employs TRBV12-3 or TRBV12-4 and TRBJ2-7; D assignment may be TRBD1 or TRBD2 (5 bases each). This CDR3 is built from 13 residues. Trimming cost V 3 bases and J 2 bases, with 8 bases left between them. The CDR3 sequence: CASSLGTPYEQYF. The CDR3 DNA follows: TGTGCCAGCAGTTTGGGGACCCCCTACGAGCAGTACTTC.

This clonotype was observed a few times. This rearrangement joins TRBV4-1 to TRBJ1-4; D is undetermined. V gave up 1 base and J gave up 2 bases, with 8 bases separating them. CDR3 length: 15 amino acids. CDR1 and CDR2 from the germline V gene are MGHRA and YSYEKL. CDR3 DNA sequence: TGCGCCAGCAGCCAAGGTCCGCTTACTAATGAAAAACTGTTTTTT. Protein: CASSQGPLTNEKLFF.

This clonotype was counted a few times. V is TRBV27 and J is TRBJ2-3, with 8 bases lining up with TRBD2. There are 16 residues in the CDR3. Germline CDR1 reads MNHEY; CDR2 reads SMNVEV (reference sequence). V gave up 4 bases and J gave up 4 bases; unmatched junction bases: 10. The DNA for the CDR3 is TGTGCCAGCAGTTCCTATAGCGGGGAAAATGCAGATACGCAGTATTTT. It encodes CASSSYSGENADTQYF.

In nucleotides, the CDR3 is TGTGCCAGCAGCCCAGTCCTGGGGGGCACCGGGGAGCTGTTTTTT. Translating it yields CASSPVLGGTGELFF. J is TRBJ2-2 and V is TRBV14; weak D call: TRBD2 (6 bases). The CDR3 is 15 amino acids. Germline V gene data show CDR1 as SGHDN and CDR2 as FVKESK. V was trimmed by 4 bases and J by 4 bases, leaving 13 bases between them.